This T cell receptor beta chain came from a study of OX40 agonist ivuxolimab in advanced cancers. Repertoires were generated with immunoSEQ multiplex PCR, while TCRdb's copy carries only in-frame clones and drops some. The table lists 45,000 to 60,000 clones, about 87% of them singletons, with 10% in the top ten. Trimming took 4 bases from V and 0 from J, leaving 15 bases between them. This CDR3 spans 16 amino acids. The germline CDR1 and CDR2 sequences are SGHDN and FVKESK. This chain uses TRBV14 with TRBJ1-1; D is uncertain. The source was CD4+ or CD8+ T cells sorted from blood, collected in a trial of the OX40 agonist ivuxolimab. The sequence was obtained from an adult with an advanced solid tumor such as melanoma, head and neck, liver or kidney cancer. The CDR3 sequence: CASSLLGRSMNTEAFF. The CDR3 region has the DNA TGTGCCAGCAGCCTCTTAGGCAGATCTATGAACACTGAAGCTTTCTTT. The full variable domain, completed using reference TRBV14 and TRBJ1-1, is EAGVTQFPSHSVIEKGQTVTLRCDPISGHDNLYWYRRVMGKEIKFLLHFVKESKQDESGMPNNRFLAERTGGTYSTLKVQPAELEDSGVYFCASSLLGRSMNTEAFFGQGTRLTVV.